This TCR beta chain emerged from a study of blood T cell repertoires in COVID-19. Sequencing was performed with immunoSEQ multiplex PCR; in TCRdb, only in-frame clones are kept and a portion is missing. This sample has 350,000 or so clones, with approximately 90% found just once. This CDR3 is built from 15 residues. CDR1 is SGHTA, CDR2 FQGTGA, per germline. The J segment lost 6 bases and the V segment lost 0 bases, leaving 5 bases of the junction unmatched. The sequence came from an older woman with COVID-19, enrolled during active disease. The material sequenced was peripheral blood. The V and J genes are TRBV7-3 and TRBJ1-2; 9 positions agree with TRBD1. CDR3 sequence (DNA): TGTGCCAGCAGCTTAACCCCGGACAGGGGCGATGGCTACACCTTC. Protein: CASSLTPDRGDGYTF.